These T cell receptor beta chains were read from a single sample in a study of early T cells in non-severe SARS-CoV-2 infection. TCRdb re-called the 5' RACE reads with MiXCR, one entry per CDR3 protein. The table records more than 65,000 distinct CDR3 sequences, 12% of them present only once. The sequenced sample was whole blood. These receptor sequences come from an adult who was a healthcare worker with PCR-confirmed SARS-CoV-2 infection or an uninfected control (not recorded which). CDR3s include the opening cysteine and the closing phenylalanine or tryptophan. Each record gives: V gene, J gene, CDR3 protein.

v_gene: TRBV5-1; j_gene: TRBJ1-1; CDR3aa: CASSFAQGNTEAFF
v_gene: TRBV14; j_gene: TRBJ2-2; CDR3aa: CASSQVLVTGELFF
v_gene: TRBV2; j_gene: TRBJ2-3; CDR3aa: CASTKTSGFTDTQYF
v_gene: TRBV14; j_gene: TRBJ1-4; CDR3aa: CASSLRTGVPNEKLFF
v_gene: TRBV5-6; j_gene: TRBJ2-1; CDR3aa: CASSLPSGSGNEQFF
v_gene: TRBV20-1; j_gene: TRBJ1-6; CDR3aa: CSARRESPLHF
v_gene: TRBV5-1; j_gene: TRBJ2-6; CDR3aa: CASSFYLGTADSGANVLTF
v_gene: TRBV7-9; j_gene: TRBJ1-2; CDR3aa: CASSPDRSSPLYGYTF
v_gene: TRBV7-2; j_gene: TRBJ2-3; CDR3aa: CASTIQGAGLAGGDTQYF
v_gene: TRBV6-6; j_gene: TRBJ1-1; CDR3aa: CASSYSGPTGTEAFF
v_gene: TRBV11-2; j_gene: TRBJ2-7; CDR3aa: CASASGLQSYEEQYF
v_gene: TRBV10-1; j_gene: TRBJ1-5; CDR3aa: CASSVVGGQLEGPRHQPQHF
v_gene: TRBV11-2; j_gene: TRBJ1-2; CDR3aa: CASSRPREAYGYTF
v_gene: TRBV6-6; j_gene: TRBJ2-5; CDR3aa: CASTKGTGGRETQYF
v_gene: TRBV28; j_gene: TRBJ2-7; CDR3aa: CATGSQVYEQYF
v_gene: TRBV6-5; j_gene: TRBJ1-2; CDR3aa: CASSYRRDRLSYTF
v_gene: TRBV20-1; j_gene: TRBJ2-1; CDR3aa: CSARTVHEQFF
v_gene: TRBV29-1; j_gene: TRBJ2-5; CDR3aa: CSVVGGETQYF
v_gene: TRBV11-2; j_gene: TRBJ1-2; CDR3aa: CASSFGGSNGYTF
v_gene: TRBV20-1; j_gene: TRBJ2-7; CDR3aa: CSAREEGSLKYEQYF
v_gene: TRBV9; j_gene: TRBJ2-7; CDR3aa: CASSPEGSGRSGEQYF
v_gene: TRBV20-1; j_gene: TRBJ2-1; CDR3aa: CSARDAGSYNEQFF
v_gene: TRBV21-1; j_gene: TRBJ2-1; CDR3aa: CASSKGSGRAGNEQFF
v_gene: TRBV5-1; j_gene: TRBJ2-2; CDR3aa: CASSLKFTGELFF
v_gene: TRBV28; j_gene: TRBJ2-1; CDR3aa: CASSLGGTGEQFF
v_gene: TRBV19; j_gene: TRBJ1-5; CDR3aa: CASSQDRGLQPQHF
v_gene: TRBV27; j_gene: TRBJ2-7; CDR3aa: CASSSLAGSYEQYF
v_gene: TRBV20-1; j_gene: TRBJ2-2; CDR3aa: CSARGGRLTGELFF
v_gene: TRBV4-2; j_gene: TRBJ2-3; CDR3aa: CASSQVAAGADTQYF
v_gene: TRBV5-1; j_gene: TRBJ2-1; CDR3aa: CASTPGLADYNEQFF
v_gene: TRBV19; j_gene: TRBJ2-7; CDR3aa: CASSIGAGGRHEQYF
v_gene: TRBV28; j_gene: TRBJ2-7; CDR3aa: CASSRPGGRYEQYF
v_gene: TRBV6-5; j_gene: TRBJ2-6; CDR3aa: CASWDPLSGANVLTF
v_gene: TRBV3-1; j_gene: TRBJ2-7; CDR3aa: CASSQQQVSYEQYF
v_gene: TRBV11-2; j_gene: TRBJ1-1; CDR3aa: CASSFRQLNTEAFF
v_gene: TRBV7-9; j_gene: TRBJ1-4; CDR3aa: CASSLDRATNEKLFF
v_gene: TRBV29-1; j_gene: TRBJ2-1; CDR3aa: CSVRAGASSYNEQFF
v_gene: TRBV5-1; j_gene: TRBJ2-5; CDR3aa: CASSYDSQETQYF
v_gene: TRBV28; j_gene: TRBJ2-1; CDR3aa: CASSPYGAGGANEQFF
v_gene: TRBV2; j_gene: TRBJ1-2; CDR3aa: CASSLSEGGGGYTF
v_gene: TRBV3-1; j_gene: TRBJ2-1; CDR3aa: CASSLRTSGSSYNEQFF
v_gene: TRBV7-2; j_gene: TRBJ2-7; CDR3aa: CASSLVGVLHEQYF
v_gene: TRBV29-1; j_gene: TRBJ2-1; CDR3aa: CSVEGLANEQFF
v_gene: TRBV27; j_gene: TRBJ2-2; CDR3aa: CASSLYGTGKYGELFF
v_gene: TRBV27; j_gene: TRBJ1-2; CDR3aa: CASSRTGQGYGYTF